This T cell receptor (beta chain) comes out of a study of cytomegalovirus exposure and HLA in healthy donors. PCR was performed using 60 Vbeta and 13 Jbeta primers. Repertoires were generated with immunoSEQ multiplex PCR, while TCRdb's copy carries only in-frame clones and drops some. The sample shows more than 200,000 clones, about 85% of them seen only once. The CDR3 consists of 14 residues. In germline, CDR1 is PRHDT, CDR2 FYEKMQ (reference sequence). V was pared by 4 bases and J by 0 bases, with 3 bases of the junction left unmatched. This clonotype originated in a human donor in good health. The specimen was PBMCs. This chain links TRBV13 with TRBJ2-7; 7 nucleotides match TRBD2. The CDR3 loop is CASSSTSDSYEQYF. The CDR3 nucleotides are TGTGCCAGCAGCTCAACTAGCGACTCCTACGAGCAGTACTTC.